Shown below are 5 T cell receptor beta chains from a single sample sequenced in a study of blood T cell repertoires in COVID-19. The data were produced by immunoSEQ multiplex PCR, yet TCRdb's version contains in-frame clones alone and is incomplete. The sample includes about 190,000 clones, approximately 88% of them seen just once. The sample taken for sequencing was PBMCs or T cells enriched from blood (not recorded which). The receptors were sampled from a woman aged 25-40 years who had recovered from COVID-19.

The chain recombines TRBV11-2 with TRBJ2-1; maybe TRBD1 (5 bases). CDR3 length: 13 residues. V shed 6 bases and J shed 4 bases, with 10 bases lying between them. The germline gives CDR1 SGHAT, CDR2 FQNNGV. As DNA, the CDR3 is TGTGCCAGCAGTCGACAGTTGTACAATGAGCAGTTCTTC. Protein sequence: CASSRQLYNEQFF.

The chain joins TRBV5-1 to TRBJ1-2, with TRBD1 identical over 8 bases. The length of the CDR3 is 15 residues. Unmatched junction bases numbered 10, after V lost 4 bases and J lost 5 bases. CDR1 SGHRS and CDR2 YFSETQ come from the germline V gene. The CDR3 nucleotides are TGCGCCAGCAGCCCACGACAGGGGATGGGGTATGGCTACACCTTC. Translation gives CASSPRQGMGYGYTF.

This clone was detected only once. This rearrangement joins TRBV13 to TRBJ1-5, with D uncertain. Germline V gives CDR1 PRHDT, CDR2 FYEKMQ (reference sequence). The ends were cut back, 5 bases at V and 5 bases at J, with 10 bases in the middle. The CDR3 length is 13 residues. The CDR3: CASSLSYDQPQHF. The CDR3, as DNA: TGTGCCAGCAGCCTATCGTATGATCAGCCCCAGCATTTT.

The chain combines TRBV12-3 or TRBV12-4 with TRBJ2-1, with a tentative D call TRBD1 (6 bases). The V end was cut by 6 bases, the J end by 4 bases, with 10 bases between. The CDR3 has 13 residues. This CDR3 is CASSSGQYNEQFF. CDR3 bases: TGTGCCAGCAGCTCCGGACAGTACAATGAGCAGTTCTTC.

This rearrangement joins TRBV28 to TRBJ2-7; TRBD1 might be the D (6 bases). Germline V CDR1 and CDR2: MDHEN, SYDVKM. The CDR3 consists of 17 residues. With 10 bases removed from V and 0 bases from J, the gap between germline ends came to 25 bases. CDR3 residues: CATRPGHSLASSYEQYF. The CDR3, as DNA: TGTGCCACTCGTCCGGGACACTCTTTGGCCTCCTCCTACGAGCAGTACTTC.